This T cell receptor beta chain was recovered during a study of graft-versus-host responses after intestinal transplantation. Assay: immunoSEQ multiplex PCR; the TCRdb copy retains only in-frame clones and omits some. The sample includes approximately 97,000 clones, approximately 90% seen only once; the top ten take about 0.072%. There are 14 residues in the CDR3. Trimming removed 5 bases at V and 3 bases at J, with 14 bases between. Germline values: CDR1 GTSNPN, CDR2 SVGIG (reference sequence). Points on this clone: The antigen is unknown.

V is TRBV30 and J is TRBJ2-1; possibly TRBD2 for D (6 bases). The receptor comes from a human donor who was the organ donor for an intestinal transplant. The sequences come from unstimulated CD8+ T cells sorted from spleen or lymph node cells, collected before transplant. Here the CDR3 reads CAWDIGGSYNEQFF. CDR3 sequence (DNA): TGTGCCTGGGACATTGGGGGGAGCTACAATGAGCAGTTCTTC.